This paragraph covers one T cell receptor (beta chain) sequence. Its cognate antigen is unknown. The sample is drawn from a study of T cell repertoires in cytomegalovirus infection. Study overall: As its CMV epitopes, the study selected recently identified HLA-C-restricted and well-studied HLA-B-restricted targets. From public TCR beta signatures came an indication of both CMV infection and matching HLA type.

V shed 6 bases and J 7 bases; nucleotides not matched to a gene: 9. The length of the CDR3 is 13 residues. CDR1 and CDR2 (germline): MNHEY, SVGEGT. TCRdb passed the reads through MiXCR, listing each CDR3 protein once. The data hold some 920,000 distinct CDR3 sequences, with roughly 30% observed a single time. Study results and caveats: The ex vivo response was dominated by HLA-C-restricted CMV-specific TCR beta clonotypes.

The V and J genes are TRBV6-2 or TRBV6-3 and TRBJ2-7, with 7 bases that match TRBD1. This TCR came from a human donor in good health (CMV status not recorded). Some clones in this sample may be carry-over from other donors' samples. The sample here was cultured CD8+ T cells from PBMCs, taken from culture after CMV antigen stimulation. The CDR3 region is CASSRQGTREQYV. The DNA for the CDR3 is TGTGCCAGCAGCCGACAGGGTACGAGAGAGCAGTACGTC.